The 15 T cell receptor beta chains in this list originate from one sample, sequenced in a study of T cells in Graves' hyperthyroidism and ophthalmopathy. There were TCR beta CDR3 regions amplified from RNA transcripts. The primer set for the first-round RT-PCR of the TCR CDR3 was HTBI. Each CDR3 protein is one row after TCRdb ran MiXCR on the multiplex PCR reads. The table lists hundreds of thousands of distinct CDR3 sequences, just under 45% of them singletons. The source material was peripheral blood or thyroid tissue (not recorded which). The receptors shown here come from an adult man with Graves' disease, either hyperthyroidism or ophthalmopathy (not recorded which).

The chain joins TRBV11-2 to TRBJ2-5, with 14 bases aligning to TRBD2. This CDR3 has 18 residues. Per germline, CDR1 SGHAT and CDR2 FQNNGV. V lost 2 bases, J lost 1 base, and 6 bases stayed unmatched. The CDR3 nucleotides are TGTGCCAGCAGCTTAACCGAGACTAGCGGGGGGGGCCAAGAGACCCAGTACTTC. Translated, it gives CASSLTETSGGGQETQYF.

The rearrangement joins TRBV10-3 to TRBJ1-1, with 7 bases lining up with TRBD1. The CDR3 has 15 residues. The V and J ends lost 6 bases and 3 bases, in that order; junction bases with no gene match: 10. The germline CDR1 and CDR2 sequences are ENHRY and SYGVKD. CDR3 sequence: CAIRSSGGGDTEAFF. DNA for the CDR3: TGTGCCATCAGATCGTCAGGGGGTGGGGACACTGAAGCTTTCTTT.

V usage is TRBV9 and J usage is TRBJ1-2, with a possible D match to TRBD1 (6 bases). V was trimmed by 3 bases and J by 2 bases, leaving 14 bases between them. CDR1 is SGDLS and CDR2 is YYNGEE in the germline V gene. This CDR3 comprises 15 residues. The chain's CDR3 is CASSATGRLNYGYTF. The DNA of the CDR3 is TGTGCCAGCAGCGCGACAGGACGATTAAACTATGGCTACACCTTC.

The chain carries TRBV24-1 and TRBJ1-1; D is perhaps TRBD1 (6 bases). The CDR3 is made up of 16 amino acids. Between the trimmed V and J ends, which lost 7 bases and 0 bases, there was a span of 17 bases. Germline V lookup: CDR1 KGHDR, CDR2 SFDVKD. The CDR3 reads CATSQWHAGVNTEAFF. The CDR3, as DNA: TGTGCCACCAGCCAATGGCACGCAGGGGTGAACACTGAAGCTTTCTTT.

This chain joins TRBV12-3 or TRBV12-4 and TRBJ1-2, with D perhaps matching TRBD1 (5 bases). This CDR3 has 14 amino acids. Trimming removed 5 bases from V and 0 bases from J, with 10 bases in between. CDR3 residues: CASSGAYSNYGYTF. CDR3 nucleotide sequence: TGTGCCAGCAGTGGGGCCTATTCTAACTATGGCTACACCTTC.

This clonotype was observed at least ten times. The V call is TRBV20-1, the J call TRBJ2-5; no clear D. The CDR3 covers 12 residues. Germline CDR1 is DFQATT and CDR2 is SNEGSKA (reference sequence). V shed 2 bases and J shed 2 bases, with 6 bases lying between them. Here the CDR3 DNA reads TGCAGTGCTAGACGACTTCAAGAGACCCAGTACTTC. Protein: CSARRLQETQYF.

The chain carries TRBV5-1 and TRBJ1-1; possible D gene TRBD1, 5 bases. The germline V gene encodes CDR1 SGHRS and CDR2 YFSETQ. Trimming removed 4 bases from V and 1 base from J, with 20 bases in between. This CDR3 comprises 17 residues. The CDR3 coding sequence is TGCGCCAGCAGCGGTTCAGGGCACTCACGGACGAACACTGAAGCTTTCTTT. The encoded protein is CASSGSGHSRTNTEAFF.

The J gene is TRBJ1-1, the V gene TRBV2, with 9 nucleotides matching TRBD1. V shed 8 bases and J 1 base; nucleotides not matched to a gene: 11. CDR1 and CDR2 (germline): SNHLY, FYNNEI. The CDR3 totals 16 residues. CDR3 protein: CASQIYMTGGNTEAFF. CDR3 in DNA: TGTGCCAGCCAAATATACATGACAGGGGGGAACACTGAAGCTTTCTTT. The full variable domain, in which reference TRBV2 and TRBJ1-1 provide the parts outside the CDR3, is EPEVTQTPSHQVTQMGQEVILRCVPISNHLYFYWYRQILGQKVEFLVSFYNNEISEKSEIFDDQFSVERPDGSNFTLKIRSTKLEDSAMYFCASQIYMTGGNTEAFFGQGTRLTVV.

The chain joins TRBV20-1 to TRBJ1-3; the D gene is possibly TRBD1 (5 bases). This CDR3 region has 14 residues. V lost 4 bases to trimming and J lost 0 bases, with 10 bases between them. From germline, CDR1 is DFQATT and CDR2 SNEGSKA (reference sequence). DNA for the CDR3: TGCAGTGCTACCTTAGACAGCTCTGGAAACACCATATATTTT. It specifies CSATLDSSGNTIYF.

On this clonotype itself: One end of the junction is discordant with germline, which a read error may explain. This sequence joins TRBV24-1 and TRBJ2-3, with 15 bases identical to TRBD2. Germline lookup yields CDR1 KGHDR and CDR2 SFDVKD. The CDR3 length is 17 residues. CDR3 amino acids: CASSIRTSGRGTDTQYF. The DNA of the CDR3 is TGTGCCAGCAGTATCAGGACTAGCGGGAGGGGCACAGATACGCAGTATTTT.

This clonotype was seen a handful of times. J is TRBJ1-4 and V is TRBV20-1; the match to TRBD1 covers 8 bases. V was clipped by 3 bases and J by 8 bases; unmatched bases: 8. Germline values: CDR1 DFQATT, CDR2 SNEGSKA (reference sequence). CDR3 length: 14 amino acids. CDR3 in DNA: TGCAGTGCTAGGGGGGGACAGGCGGGCGAAAAACTGTTTTTT. Its protein is CSARGGQAGEKLFF.

The chain is built from TRBV10-3 and TRBJ1-5, with 11 bases lining up with TRBD1. This CDR3 is built from 16 residues. V trimming: 2 bases; J trimming: 6 bases; junction bases outside the gene matches: 6. In germline, CDR1 is ENHRY, CDR2 SYGVKD. The CDR3 is CAISERTGGAGQPQHF. The CDR3, as DNA: TGTGCCATCAGTGAGAGGACAGGGGGCGCGGGTCAGCCCCAGCATTTT.

This clonotype appeared many times. The rearrangement links TRBV2 to TRBJ1-4; D possibly corresponds to TRBD1 (5 bases). CDR3 length: 14 residues. Germline V CDR1 and CDR2: SNHLY, FYNNEI. V was shortened by 10 bases and J by 0 bases, with 12 bases between the two germline ends. CDR3 bases: TGTGCCACCTGGGACGGAGCAACTAATGAAAAACTGTTTTTT. Translating gives CATWDGATNEKLFF.

This clonotype has only a few counts. The V and J genes are TRBV20-1 and TRBJ1-4; D possibly corresponds to TRBD1 (5 bases). Germline CDR1 DFQATT, CDR2 SNEGSKA (reference sequence). The CDR3 has 14 residues. The V and J ends lost 2 bases and 7 bases respectively, with 14 bases between them. The CDR3 here is CSARIGGRGEKLFF. The CDR3 DNA reads TGCAGTGCTAGAATCGGGGGAAGGGGTGAAAAACTGTTTTTT.

This clonotype has a handful of counts. The V and J genes are TRBV6-5 and TRBJ1-5, with 10 bases that match TRBD1. V lost 5 bases and J lost 6; bases outside the gene matches: 10. The CDR3 length is 16 residues. Germline V CDR1 and CDR2: MNHEY, SVGAGI. The DNA of the CDR3 is TGTGCCAGCAGTCCCTGGACAGGGGGTCTAATTCAGCCCCAGCATTTT. It codes for CASSPWTGGLIQPQHF.